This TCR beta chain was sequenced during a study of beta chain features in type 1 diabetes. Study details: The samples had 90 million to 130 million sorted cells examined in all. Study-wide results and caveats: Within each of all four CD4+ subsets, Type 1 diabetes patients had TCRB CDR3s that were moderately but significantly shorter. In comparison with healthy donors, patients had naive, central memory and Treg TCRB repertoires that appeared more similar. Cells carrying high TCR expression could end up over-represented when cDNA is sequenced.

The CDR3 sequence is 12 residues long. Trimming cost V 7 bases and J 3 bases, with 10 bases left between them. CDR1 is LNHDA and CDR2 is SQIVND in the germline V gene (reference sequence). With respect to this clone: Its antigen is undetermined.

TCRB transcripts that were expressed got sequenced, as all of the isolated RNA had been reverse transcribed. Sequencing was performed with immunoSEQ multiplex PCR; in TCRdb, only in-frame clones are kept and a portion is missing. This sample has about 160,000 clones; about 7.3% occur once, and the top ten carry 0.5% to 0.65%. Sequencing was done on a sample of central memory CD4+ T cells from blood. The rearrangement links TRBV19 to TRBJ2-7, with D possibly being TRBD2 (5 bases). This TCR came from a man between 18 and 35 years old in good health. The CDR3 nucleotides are TGTGCCAGTACGGACTTCTTCTACGAGCAGTACTTC. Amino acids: CASTDFFYEQYF. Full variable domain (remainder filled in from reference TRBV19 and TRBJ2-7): DGGITQSPKYLFRKEGQNVTLSCEQNLNHDAMYWYRQDPGQGLRLIYYSQIVNDFQKGDIAEGYSVSREKKESFPLTVTSAQKNPTAFYLCASTDFFYEQYFGPGTRLTVT.